The source of this TCR beta chain is a study of blood T cell repertoires in COVID-19. TCRdb's copy holds only in-frame clones and misses some; the assay was immunoSEQ multiplex PCR. The table shows under 95,000 clones, with around 80% occurring only once. In its sample, this clone was seen once. The CDR3 sequence is 13 residues long. Trimming removed 0 bases from V and 8 bases from J, with 7 bases in between. Germline assignment: CDR1 MRHNA and CDR2 SNTAGT. This TCR was recovered from a woman older than 75 with acute or convalescent COVID-19. Specimen: peripheral blood. The rearrangement uses TRBV6-4 and TRBJ2-2; the D gene is possibly TRBD1 (5 bases). Written as DNA, the CDR3 is TGTGCCAGCAGTGACTCCGCAGGGGGGGAGCTGTTTTTT. Amino acid sequence: CASSDSAGGELFF.